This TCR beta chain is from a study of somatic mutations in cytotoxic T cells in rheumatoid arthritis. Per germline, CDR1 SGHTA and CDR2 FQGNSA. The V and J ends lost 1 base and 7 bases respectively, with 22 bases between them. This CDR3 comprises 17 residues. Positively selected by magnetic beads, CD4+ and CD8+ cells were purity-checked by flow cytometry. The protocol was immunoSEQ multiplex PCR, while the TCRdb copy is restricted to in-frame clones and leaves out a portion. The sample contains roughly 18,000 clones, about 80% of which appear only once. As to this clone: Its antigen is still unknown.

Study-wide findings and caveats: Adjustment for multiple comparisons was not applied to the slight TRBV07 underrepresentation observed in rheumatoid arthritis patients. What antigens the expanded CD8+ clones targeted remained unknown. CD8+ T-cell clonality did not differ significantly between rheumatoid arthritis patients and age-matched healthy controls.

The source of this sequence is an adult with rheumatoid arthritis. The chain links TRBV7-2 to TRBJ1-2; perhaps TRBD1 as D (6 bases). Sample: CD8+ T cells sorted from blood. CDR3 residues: CASSLGFTGIQTSGYTF. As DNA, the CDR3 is TGTGCCAGCAGCTTAGGATTTACAGGGATCCAAACCTCTGGCTACACCTTC.